These 23 T cell receptor beta chains originate from one sample sequenced in a study of Graves' ophthalmopathy and Graves' hyperthyroidism. As the template, RNA transcripts were used to amplify TCR beta CDR3 regions. Investigators did first-round RT-PCR with HTBI primers, then second-round multiplex PCR. MiXCR was run by TCRdb on the multiplex PCR reads, yielding one entry per CDR3 protein. The sample comprises about 740,000 distinct CDR3 sequences, 40% of which are singletons, and 44% rests with the top ten. The specimen sequenced was peripheral blood. All receptors come from an adult man with Graves' ophthalmopathy.

This clonotype was observed a few times. The rearrangement joins TRBV20-1 to TRBJ1-1; perhaps TRBD1 as D (6 bases). This CDR3 spans 15 amino acids. V gave up 0 bases and J gave up 1 base, with 12 bases separating them. The germline gives CDR1 DFQATT, CDR2 SNEGSKA (reference sequence). CDR3 residues: CSARDHGQPNTEAFF. The CDR3 DNA follows: TGCAGTGCTAGAGATCATGGACAGCCGAACACTGAAGCTTTCTTT.

This clonotype was seen a single time. A much larger clone is a single base away; this may be a read error. V is TRBV7-9 and J is TRBJ1-1; 7 positions agree with TRBD1. Germline CDR1 and CDR2: SEHNR and FQNEAQ (reference sequence). With V trimmed by 4 bases and J by 10 bases, 12 bases remained unmatched. CDR3 length equals 14 residues. The CDR3 spells CASSSRDSLVGAFF. CDR3 nucleotides: TGTGCCAGCAGCTCCCGGGACAGCCTAGTAGGAGCTTTCTTT.

CDR3 in amino acids: CASSLTGTGGGMGQYF. Written as DNA, the CDR3 is TGTGCCAGCAGCTTAACGGGGACAGGGGGGGGGATGGGCCAGTACTTC. The rearrangement joins TRBV7-7 to TRBJ2-5; TRBD1 aligns across 11 bases. There are 16 residues in the CDR3. J gave up 10 bases and V 2 bases, and 12 bases lay outside the gene matches. Germline lookup yields CDR1 SSHAT and CDR2 FNYEAQ (reference sequence).

This clonotype was detected ten times or more. The chain carries TRBV2 and TRBJ1-2; no reliable D call. The CDR3 has 15 amino acids. Trimming left V 2 bases short and J 4 bases short, with 14 bases between. CDR1 and CDR2 from the germline V gene are SNHLY and FYNNEI. In DNA form, the CDR3 reads TGTGCCAGCAGTGAACCTACCTTTGAGGTCTATGGCTACACCTTC. This codes for CASSEPTFEVYGYTF. The complete variable domain, with remaining parts taken from reference TRBV2 and TRBJ1-2, reads EPEVTQTPSHQVTQMGQEVILRCVPISNHLYFYWYRQILGQKVEFLVSFYNNEISEKSEIFDDQFSVERPDGSNFTLKIRSTKLEDSAMYFCASSEPTFEVYGYTFGSGTRLTVV.

This clonotype was counted ten times or more. The chain is built from TRBV7-6 and TRBJ1-1; D not certain. Trimming took off 4 bases at V and 5 bases at J, with 8 bases between the two ends. The CDR3 has 12 residues. Germline V lookup: CDR1 SGHVS, CDR2 FNYEAQ. The CDR3 nucleotides read TGTGCCAGCAGCTCGGTAGGGACTGAAGCTTTCTTT. Protein product: CASSSVGTEAFF. Full variable domain (remainder filled in from reference TRBV7-6 and TRBJ1-1): GAGVSQSPRYKVTKRGQDVALRCDPISGHVSLYWYRQALGQGPEFLTYFNYEAQQDKSGLPNDRFSAERPEGSISTLTIQRTEQRDSAMYRCASSSVGTEAFFGQGTRLTVV.

The rearrangement uses TRBV7-9 and TRBJ1-1; D call uncertain. The CDR3 loop spans 12 amino acids. Germline CDR1 SEHNR, CDR2 FQNEAQ (reference sequence). V shed 1 base and J shed 6 bases, with 6 bases lying between them. CDR3 region: CASSLVLAEAFF. The CDR3 nucleotides read TGTGCCAGCAGCTTAGTACTAGCTGAAGCTTTCTTT.

The chain uses TRBV19 and TRBJ1-2, with D unresolved. Germline lookup yields CDR1 LNHDA and CDR2 SQIVND (reference sequence). Trimming stripped 7 bases from V and 8 bases from J, with 17 bases between. This CDR3 has 13 amino acids. DNA of the CDR3: TGTGCCAGTACAAGCGACGCCTCCCAGGGCTACACCTTC. This encodes CASTSDASQGYTF.

In this sample, this clonotype turned up once. V gene TRBV5-6 combines with J gene TRBJ1-4; a possible D gene is TRBD1 (6 bases). The V end lost 3 bases, the J end lost 5 bases, and 14 bases lay between the germline ends. The CDR3 loop spans 15 amino acids. Germline CDR1 and CDR2: SGHDT and YYEEEE. The chain's CDR3 is CASSWKTGRNEKLFF. The DNA for the CDR3 is TGTGCCAGCAGCTGGAAGACAGGCCGAAATGAAAAACTGTTTTTT.

V is TRBV15 and J is TRBJ2-5, with 8 bases fitting TRBD1. V lost 3 bases and J lost 6; bases outside the gene matches: 9. Germline CDR1 is LNHNV and CDR2 is YYDKDF (reference sequence). The CDR3 has 15 residues. This CDR3 reads CATSSFPGGGKTQYF. For the CDR3, the DNA is TGTGCCACCAGCAGCTTCCCAGGGGGCGGAAAGACCCAGTACTTC. The full variable domain, rest sourced from reference TRBV15 and TRBJ2-5, is DAMVIQNPRYQVTQFGKPVTLSCSQTLNHNVMYWYQQKSSQAPKLLFHYYDKDFNNEADTPDNFQSRRPNTSFCFLDIRSPGLGDTAMYLCATSSFPGGGKTQYFGPGTRLLVL.

This clonotype was seen more than once but under ten times. The V call is TRBV7-9, the J call TRBJ1-1; no definite D call. V dropped 4 bases and J dropped 11 bases, with 17 bases sitting between them. Germline V gives CDR1 SEHNR, CDR2 FQNEAQ (reference sequence). The length of the CDR3 is 13 residues. In nucleotides, the CDR3 is TGTGCCAGCAGCTCGGGGTCTCCTAACGTGGCTTTCTTT. Encoded protein: CASSSGSPNVAFF.

This rearrangement joins TRBV10-3 to TRBJ2-5; the match to TRBD1 covers 8 bases. Germline lookup yields CDR1 ENHRY and CDR2 SYGVKD. The CDR3 contains 16 residues. The V gene end was trimmed by 11 bases and the J gene end by 5 bases; junction bases not matched to a gene: 19. As DNA, the CDR3 is TGTGCCTCCCAGGGGGCTAGCGATGGGGGACGGGAGACCCAGTACTTC. Protein: CASQGASDGGRETQYF.

CDR3 residues: CASSFRGLGSNSPLHF. The CDR3 DNA sequence: TGTGCCAGCAGCTTTAGGGGATTGGGGTCTAATTCACCCCTCCACTTT. The V gene is TRBV7-2, the J gene TRBJ1-6; a possible D gene is TRBD1 (5 bases). V was clipped by 3 bases and J by 6 bases, with 15 bases between them. Per the germline V gene, CDR1 is SGHTA and CDR2 is FQGNSA. There are 16 residues in the CDR3. Filled out from reference TRBV7-2 and TRBJ1-6, the complete variable domain reads GAGVSQSPSNKVTEKGKDVELRCDPISGHTALYWYRQSLGQGLEFLIYFQGNSAPDKSGLPSDRFSAERTGGSVSTLTIQRTQQEDSAVYLCASSFRGLGSNSPLHFGNGTRLTVT.

This clonotype was seen only a few times. This chain joins TRBV13 and TRBJ2-5; 11 bases line up with TRBD2. Per the germline V gene, CDR1 is PRHDT and CDR2 is FYEKMQ (reference sequence). V lost 5 bases, J lost 2 bases, and 7 bases stayed unmatched. The CDR3 sequence is 16 residues long. Here the CDR3 reads CASSPDLAGGQETQYF. CDR3 sequence (DNA): TGTGCCAGCAGCCCCGACCTAGCGGGGGGACAAGAGACCCAGTACTTC.

The chain is built from TRBV24-1 and TRBJ1-5; possibly TRBD1 for D (5 bases). Per germline, CDR1 KGHDR and CDR2 SFDVKD. Trimming stripped 11 bases from V and 6 bases from J, with 16 bases between. The CDR3 loop spans 13 amino acids. CDR3 sequence reads: CARRRGGGQPQHF. CDR3 in DNA: TGTGCCAGGAGGCGGGGGGGGGGTCAGCCCCAGCATTTT.

As for this clonotype: It is likely a read error, because the conserved phenylalanine at the end of the CDR3 is missing. The rearrangement links TRBV28 to TRBJ2-5, with 8 bases aligning to TRBD2. The CDR3 spans 13 residues. Germline lookup yields CDR1 MDHEN and CDR2 SYDVKM. The ends lost 6 bases at V and 3 bases at J; junction bases unmatched: 3. The CDR3 is CASRRAGEETQYV. The DNA of the CDR3 is TGTGCCAGCAGAAGAGCGGGGGAAGAGACCCAGTACGTC.

This clonotype has more than one count but fewer than ten. CDR3 in DNA: TGTGCCAGCAGCCCAGGGACTAGCGGGGGGATACACTACGAGCAGTACTTC. It is translated as CASSPGTSGGIHYEQYF. The rearrangement joins TRBV7-9 to TRBJ2-7; 15 positions match TRBD2. The germline V gene has CDR1 SEHNR and CDR2 FQNEAQ (reference sequence). This CDR3 is 17 amino acids long. Trimming at V came to 5 bases and at J to 3 bases, leaving 8 bases not matched to a gene.

CDR3 sequence: CASSLLVGGELFF. The CDR3 DNA sequence: TGTGCCAGCAGCTTACTGGTAGGCGGGGAGCTGTTTTTT. The chain is built from TRBV7-9 and TRBJ2-2, with D unclear. Trimming removed 2 bases at V and 7 bases at J, with 8 bases between. Germline V gene sequence: CDR1 SEHNR, CDR2 FQNEAQ (reference sequence). This CDR3 has 13 residues.

This clonotype has only a few counts. The rearrangement links TRBV10-3 to TRBJ1-1, with 10 positions matching TRBD1. V dropped 10 bases and J dropped 6; count of bases not matched to a gene: 5. The length of the CDR3 is 12 residues. CDR1 is ENHRY, CDR2 SYGVKD, per germline. The CDR3 is CATGTGVPEAFF. The DNA of the CDR3 is TGTGCCACCGGGACAGGGGTCCCTGAAGCTTTCTTT.

In its sample, this clonotype was seen many times. This chain uses TRBV7-9 with TRBJ1-1, with D possibly TRBD1 on 6 matching bases. Germline CDR1 and CDR2: SEHNR and FQNEAQ (reference sequence). The germline V and J ends were trimmed by 5 bases and 4 bases, with 11 bases remaining between them. This CDR3 region has 13 residues. The CDR3 reads CASSQEGGTEAFF. The CDR3 nucleotides read TGTGCCAGCAGCCAGGAAGGGGGCACTGAAGCTTTCTTT. The variable domain in full, with the rest retrieved from reference TRBV7-9 and TRBJ1-1, is DTGVSQNPRHKITKRGQNVTFRCDPISEHNRLYWYRQTLGQGPEFLTYFQNEAQLEKSRLLSDRFSAERPKGSFSTLEIQRTEQGDSAMYLCASSQEGGTEAFFGQGTRLTVV.

The chain joins TRBV10-2 to TRBJ2-5; D assignment may be TRBD1 or TRBD2 (5 bases each). The CDR3 is made up of 14 amino acids. The germline CDR1 and CDR2 sequences are WSHSY and SAAADI. Trimming pared 10 bases from V and 0 bases from J, leaving 15 bases between. CDR3 region: CANHGTEYQETQYF. CDR3 DNA: TGCGCCAACCATGGGACGGAGTACCAAGAGACCCAGTACTTC.

This clonotype was detected ten times or more. CDR3 DNA: TGTGCCAGCAGCTTATCGACAGAAGATCCAAACTATGGCTACACCTTC. Its translation: CASSLSTEDPNYGYTF. The chain recombines TRBV7-9 with TRBJ1-2, with a tentative D call TRBD1 (5 bases). V was cut by 2 bases and J by 2 bases, with 15 bases left in between. From germline, CDR1 is SEHNR and CDR2 FQNEAQ (reference sequence). This CDR3 contains 16 residues.

The chain couples TRBV7-9 to TRBJ2-5; D unresolved. There are 13 residues in the CDR3. V lost 3 bases and J lost 2, with 7 bases in between. CDR1 is SEHNR and CDR2 is FQNEAQ in the germline V gene (reference sequence). DNA for the CDR3: TGTGCCAGCAGCTTGCAGCAGCAAGAGACCCAGTACTTC. Amino acid sequence: CASSLQQQETQYF.

Concerning this clonotype: Possible read error: a much larger clone is one base away. This chain connects TRBV19 to TRBJ1-5; D is uncertain. Germline V gives CDR1 LNHDA, CDR2 SQIVND (reference sequence). V was cut by 3 bases and J by 6 bases, with 15 bases left in between. The CDR3 covers 15 residues. CDR3 loop: CASSIAGRTGQPQHF. For the CDR3, the DNA is TGTGCCAGTAGTATCGCGGGGAGAACGGGTCAGCCCCAGCATTTT.